This T cell receptor beta chain comes out of a study of CD8 T cells in Susac syndrome. Broader study findings: Only a relatively small number of individuals were included in the TCR sequencing and HLA analysis.

CDR1 and CDR2 (germline): MNHEY, SMNVEV (reference sequence). V lost 7 bases and J lost 5; bases outside the gene matches: 6. This CDR3 has 14 amino acids. Details on this clonotype: The antigen remains unidentified.

Random hexamers were used to reverse transcribe an amount of roughly 0.5 to 1 ug RNA. TCRdb called the immunoSEQ multiplex PCR reads again in MiXCR, with one record for every CDR3 protein. The table records around 190,000 distinct CDR3 sequences, around 96% of them present only once. The source material was CD4+ T cells from PBMCs. The chain combines TRBV27 with TRBJ2-1, with 9 bases aligning to TRBD2. The TCR was taken from a human donor in good health. The CDR3 is CASKRTSVNNEQFF. Here the CDR3 DNA reads TGTGCCAGCAAGAGGACTAGCGTAAACAATGAGCAGTTCTTC.